The 18 T cell receptor beta chains given below trace back to one sample, sequenced in a study of T-cell reconstitution after alpha-beta-depleted transplantation in children. TCRbeta library preparation incorporated unique molecular identifiers. TCRdb analysed the PCR reads with MiXCR anew, one entry per CDR3 protein. The sample includes hundreds of thousands of distinct CDR3 sequences, 15% to 20% seen only once; the top ten take 1.1%. The specimen was PBMCs from the stem cell graft donor, collected from the stem cell graft. The receptors come from a human donor who donated a stem cell graft to a child with acute myeloid leukemia.

The chain employs TRBV5-6 and TRBJ1-6; D may be TRBD1 (5 bases). V was trimmed by 2 bases and J by 6 bases, leaving 15 bases between them. CDR1 is SGHDT, CDR2 YYEEEE, per germline. The CDR3 runs 16 residues. CDR3 amino acids: CASSFLGTETNSPLHF. The DNA for the CDR3 is TGTGCCAGCAGCTTCCTCGGGACTGAGACTAATTCACCCCTCCACTTT.

This clonotype showed up many times. The CDR3 nucleotides are TGTGCCAGCAGCTCAAAACCAGATGGACCTCAGTATTTT. Its protein product is CASSSKPDGPQYF. The gene calls are TRBV7-2 and TRBJ2-3; D not certain. CDR1 is SGHTA, CDR2 FQGNSA, per germline. Between the trimmed V and J ends, which lost 4 bases and 12 bases, there was a span of 17 bases. The length of the CDR3 is 13 residues.

In the case of this clonotype: A much more abundant neighbour one base away suggests this may be a read error. The rearrangement joins TRBV20-1 to TRBJ2-1; no clear D. V shed 3 bases and J shed 5 bases, with 14 bases lying between them. The CDR3 has 14 amino acids. CDR1 and CDR2 from the germline V gene are DFQATT and SNEGSKA (reference sequence). In DNA form, the CDR3 reads TGCAGTGCTAGGTTCAGGATGCCGCACAATGAGCAGTTCTTC. Translation gives CSARFRMPHNEQFF.

This clonotype was seen only a few times. The chain is built from TRBV21-1 and TRBJ1-2; the table assigns TRBD1, which was not confirmed against the DNA. TRBV21-1 is an annotated pseudogene. The CDR3 is 19 residues long. The CDR3 DNA reads TGTGCCAGCACCACGGGACAACCACTTAGGGGCCATATTAACTATGGCTACACCTTC. Translated, it gives CASTTGQPLRGHINYGYTF.

This chain links TRBV20-1 with TRBJ1-2; 8 nucleotides align to TRBD1. The CDR3 runs 13 residues. Germline loops: CDR1 DFQATT, CDR2 SNEGSKA (reference sequence). The trim removed 1 base at V and 6 bases at J, leaving 4 bases unmatched. This CDR3 is CSARGTGLDGYTF. DNA of the CDR3: TGCAGTGCTAGAGGGACAGGGCTAGATGGCTACACCTTC.

This clonotype was seen many times. V usage is TRBV12-3 or TRBV12-4 and J usage is TRBJ2-7; D possibly corresponds to TRBD1 (6 bases). The CDR3 has 12 residues. The germline V and J ends were trimmed by 5 bases and 4 bases, with 9 bases remaining between them. The CDR3 DNA reads TGTGCCAGCAGTCCAGACAGGTACGAGCAGTACTTC. Translated: CASSPDRYEQYF.

The chain links TRBV18 to TRBJ2-5; 7 bases are a match to TRBD2. V was clipped by 1 base and J by 2 bases; unmatched bases: 1. The CDR3 sequence is 14 residues long. Germline assignment: CDR1 KGHSH and CDR2 LQKENI. The CDR3, as DNA: TGTGCCAGCTCACCACGGGAGGGGCAAGAGACCCAGTACTTC. It yields the protein CASSPREGQETQYF.

This clonotype has only a few counts. J is TRBJ1-5 and V is TRBV5-5, with TRBD1 matching over 10 bases. V trimming: 4 bases; J trimming: 6 bases; junction bases outside the gene matches: 13. The CDR3 runs to 17 residues. The V gene's germline CDR1 is SGHKS and CDR2 YYEKEE (reference sequence). DNA of the CDR3: TGTGCCAGCAGCCCTAGCATCGGACAGGGGGAAAGTCAGCCCCAGCATTTT. It codes for CASSPSIGQGESQPQHF.

The chain recombines TRBV4-3 with TRBJ2-7; TRBD1 matches 10 bases. Germline loops: CDR1 LGHNA, CDR2 YSLEER. The CDR3 runs 16 residues. V lost 0 bases and J lost 7; bases outside the gene matches: 9. The CDR3 here is CASSQDEGTGAREQYF. CDR3 nucleotide sequence: TGCGCCAGCAGCCAAGACGAAGGGACAGGGGCCCGGGAGCAGTACTTC.

This clonotype was counted at least ten times. One junction end disagrees with the germline gene, perhaps due to a read error. V gene TRBV20-1 combines with J gene TRBJ1-6; D is undetermined. Germline loops: CDR1 DFQATT, CDR2 SNEGSKA (reference sequence). The CDR3 contains 12 residues. CDR3 DNA sequence: TGCAGTGCTGGAGATGTAAATTCACCCCTCCACTTT. Amino acid sequence: CSAGDVNSPLHF.

This clonotype has more than one count but fewer than ten. The rearrangement links TRBV7-2 to TRBJ2-5; 7 positions match TRBD1. The CDR3 runs to 15 residues. Trimming removed 0 bases from V and 1 base from J; junction bases left unmatched: 2. The germline V gene encodes CDR1 SGHTA and CDR2 FQGNSA. The CDR3 DNA reads TGTGCCAGCAGCTTAGCGGGGACAGTCCAAGAGACCCAGTACTTC. As protein: CASSLAGTVQETQYF.

The chain carries TRBV15 and TRBJ2-5, with 10 bases that match TRBD1. CDR1 and CDR2 (germline): LNHNV, YYDKDF (reference sequence). The CDR3 runs 17 residues. V shed 0 bases and J 3 bases; nucleotides not matched to a gene: 7. CDR3 coding DNA: TGTGCCACCAGCAGAGAACCGGGACAGGGGCCGAAAGAGACCCAGTACTTC. This sequence encodes CATSREPGQGPKETQYF.

This clonotype was seen many times. The chain couples TRBV20-1 to TRBJ2-3, with 7 bases matching TRBD1. Germline CDR1 is DFQATT and CDR2 is SNEGSKA (reference sequence). V shed 5 bases, J shed 2 bases, and the junction held 13 bases outside the gene matches. The CDR3 loop spans 16 amino acids. In DNA, the CDR3 is TGCAGTGCTCCCCCTGGGCCGGGACAGCTCACAGATACGCAGTATTTT. Protein product: CSAPPGPGQLTDTQYF.

This clonotype has more than one count but fewer than ten. This chain uses TRBV4-3 with TRBJ2-7, with D possibly TRBD1 on 6 matching bases. The CDR3 sequence is 15 residues long. The germline V and J ends were trimmed by 5 bases and 2 bases, with 16 bases remaining between them. Germline V CDR1 and CDR2: LGHNA, YSLEER. The CDR3 here is CASSTGLGETYEQYF. CDR3 nucleotides: TGCGCCAGCAGCACAGGGCTGGGGGAGACCTACGAGCAGTACTTC.

This clonotype was recorded at least ten times. The chain has TRBV28 and TRBJ2-1; 8 bases fit TRBD1. The trim removed 5 bases at V and 2 bases at J, leaving 8 bases unmatched. CDR1 and CDR2 from the germline V gene are MDHEN and SYDVKM. The CDR3 loop spans 16 amino acids. As DNA, the CDR3 is TGTGCCAGCAGTGGTATGGCAGGGGGCACCTACAATGAGCAGTTCTTC. Residues: CASSGMAGGTYNEQFF. The complete variable domain, with remaining parts taken from reference TRBV28 and TRBJ2-1, reads DVKVTQSSRYLVKRTGEKVFLECVQDMDHENMFWYRQDPGLGLRLIYFSYDVKMKEKGDIPEGYSVSREKKERFSLILESASTNQTSMYLCASSGMAGGTYNEQFFGPGTRLTVL.

This clonotype showed up many times. The chain joins TRBV20-1 to TRBJ2-1; D remains ambiguous. V lost 1 base, J lost 15 bases, and 13 bases lay in between. Germline V gene sequence: CDR1 DFQATT, CDR2 SNEGSKA (reference sequence). CDR3 size: 11 residues. CDR3 region: CSARGPGLGFF. CDR3 in DNA: TGCAGTGCTAGAGGTCCGGGCCTAGGGTTCTTC.

This clonotype was detected ten times or more. The V and J genes are TRBV5-6 and TRBJ2-1; 8 bases align to TRBD2. The ends lost 4 bases at V and 4 bases at J; junction bases unmatched: 4. There are 14 residues in the CDR3. Per germline, CDR1 SGHDT and CDR2 YYEEEE. The CDR3 spells CASSGGTRYNEQFF. CDR3 coding DNA: TGTGCCAGCAGCGGTGGGACTAGGTACAATGAGCAGTTCTTC. The complete variable domain, with remaining parts taken from reference TRBV5-6 and TRBJ2-1, reads DAGVTQSPTHLIKTRGQQVTLRCSPKSGHDTVSWYQQALGQGPQFIFQYYEEEERQRGNFPDRFSGHQFPNYSSELNVNALLLGDSALYLCASSGGTRYNEQFFGPGTRLTVL.

The chain joins TRBV7-3 to TRBJ2-2; D gene uncertain. V was cut by 6 bases and J by 7 bases, with 9 bases left in between. Per germline, CDR1 SGHTA and CDR2 FQGTGA. This CDR3 has 12 amino acids. The chain's CDR3 is CASRNLGGELFF. DNA of the CDR3: TGTGCCAGCAGGAATCTCGGCGGGGAGCTGTTTTTT.